This is a list of T cell receptor beta chains from one sample in a study of blood T cell repertoires in COVID-19. Clones were sequenced by immunoSEQ multiplex PCR, and TCRdb holds only the in-frame ones, with some missing. The sample contains about 140,000 clones, 87% of which appear only once. The sample consisted of peripheral blood. These receptors were taken from a man aged 50-59 years who had recovered from COVID-19. Both conserved end residues are part of each CDR3. The D gene is left open where the match is weak. The listing skips clone size in some rows; elsewhere it reads once, few, many or a size class.

TRBJ2-7,.,TRBV7-2,15,.,TGTGCCAGCAGCTTAGAGGCAAATGGAGGGTACGAGCAGTACTTC,CASSLEANGGYEQYF
TRBJ1-6,.,TRBV25-1,15,few,TGTGCCAGCAGCCCCACAGGGACCTATAATTCACCCCTCCACTTT,CASSPTGTYNSPLHF
TRBJ2-1,.,TRBV27,15,.,TGTGCCAGCAGTTTGTTCGGACAGTCCTACAATGAGCAGTTCTTC,CASSLFGQSYNEQFF
TRBJ1-4,TRBD1,TRBV5-5,16,.,TGTGCCAGCAGCCACCAGGGGACAGGGCAAAATGAAAAACTGTTTTTT,CASSHQGTGQNEKLFF
TRBJ1-2,.,TRBV6-5,13,.,TGTGCCAGCAGCCAGGGGCAGAACTATGGCTACACCTTC,CASSQGQNYGYTF
TRBJ2-3,TRBD1,TRBV12-5,16,.,TGTGCTAGTGGTTTAACAGCCGGACAGGGAGGAGATACGCAGTATTTT,CASGLTAGQGGDTQYF
TRBJ2-5,.,TRBV28,14,.,TGTGCCAGCAGTTCAAACAGGTACCAAGAGACCCAGTACTTC,CASSSNRYQETQYF
TRBJ1-1,TRBD1,TRBV29-1,13,.,TGCAGCGCCCCTGGGACAGGGTACACTGAAGCTTTCTTT,CSAPGTGYTEAFF
TRBJ2-7,TRBD1,TRBV7-8,15,.,TGTGCCAGCAGCTTAGTGGTAGGGACAGGTTACGAGCAGTACTTC,CASSLVVGTGYEQYF
TRBJ2-1,TRBD2,TRBV18,16,.,TGTGCCAGCTCACCACGCGGGGGGGCCTCCTACAATGAGCAGTTCTTC,CASSPRGGASYNEQFF
TRBJ2-2,.,TRBV6-5,15,.,TGTGCCAGCAGGGAGGGGACTGGAAACACCGGGGAGCTGTTTTTT,CASREGTGNTGELFF
TRBJ2-5,.,TRBV21-1,15,few,TGTGCCAGCAGCAATGCTTCCTTGAGGCAAGAGACCCAGTACTTC,CASSNASLRQETQYF
TRBJ1-3,TRBD1,TRBV6-1,20,.,TGTGCCAGCAGTGGACTAGGACAGGGGTTTTTGTCATTCTCTGGAAACACCATATATTTT,CASSGLGQGFLSFSGNTIYF
TRBJ1-3,.,TRBV7-9,14,.,TGTGCCAGCAGTATAGCGGGCCCTGGAAACACCATATATTTT,CASSIAGPGNTIYF
TRBJ1-1,.,TRBV29-1,14,.,TGCAGCGTTGGCAAGGGGTCGCAGAACACTGAAGCTTTCTTT,CSVGKGSQNTEAFF
TRBJ1-5,.,TRBV12-3/TRBV12-4,13,.,TGTGCCAGCAGTTTACTACCCCACCAGCCCCAGCATTTT,CASSLLPHQPQHF
TRBJ1-2,TRBD1,TRBV5-1,12,.,TGCGCCAGCAGCTTGGGGACAGGCGGCTACACCTTC,CASSLGTGGYTF
TRBJ2-2,TRBD2,TRBV2,15,.,TGTGCCAGCAGTGACGGGGGGGAGAACACCGGGGAGCTGTTTTTT,CASSDGGENTGELFF
TRBJ1-6,.,TRBV4-3,17,.,TGCGCCAGCAGCCAAGATTTGGGGAGTTCCTATAATTCACCCCTCCACTTT,CASSQDLGSSYNSPLHF
TRBJ2-1,TRBD2,TRBV11-3,15,.,TGTGCCAGCAGCTCCGGACTAGCCTTCTACAATGAGCAGTTCTTC,CASSSGLAFYNEQFF
TRBJ2-3,TRBD2,TRBV7-9,19,.,TGTGCCAGCAGCTTAGCCCCCCCCAGACTAGCGGGGAACACAGATACGCAGTATTTT,CASSLAPPRLAGNTDTQYF
TRBJ2-7,.,TRBV12-5,12,once,TGTGCTAGTGGTTTGGTCAGTTACGAGCAGTACTTC,CASGLVSYEQYF
TRBJ2-6,.,TRBV7-3,17,.,TGTGCCAGCACGCCGGGCGGGACTTTCTCTGGGGCCAACGTCCTGACTTTC,CASTPGGTFSGANVLTF
TRBJ2-3,TRBD1,TRBV27,15,once,TGTGCCAGCAGCTCCGGACAGGGAAGTTTTTATACGCAGTATTTT,CASSSGQGSFYTQYF
TRBJ2-7,.,TRBV4-1,16,.,TGCGCCAGCAGCCAAGATCGATACGGGACTTCCTACGAGCAGTACTTC,CASSQDRYGTSYEQYF
TRBJ2-7,.,TRBV4-3,15,.,TGCGCCAGCAGCCAACAATCCGGGACTCGGGACGAGCAGTACTTC,CASSQQSGTRDEQYF
TRBJ2-2,TRBD1,TRBV7-9,15,.,TGTGCCAGCAGCATTACAGGGGGCGACACCGGGGAGCTGTTTTTT,CASSITGGDTGELFF
TRBJ2-7,TRBD1,TRBV12-3/TRBV12-4,12,once,TGTGCCAGCAGTATGGGACAGGGACAGCAGTACTTC,CASSMGQGQQYF
TRBJ1-2,.,TRBV20-1,11,.,TGCAGTGCCCGGAGGGGCCATGGCTACACCTTC,CSARRGHGYTF
TRBJ1-3,.,TRBV2,15,.,TGTGCCAGCAGCGGGGTGCAGGTGGCTGGAAACACCATATATTTT,CASSGVQVAGNTIYF
TRBJ2-7,TRBD2,TRBV19,16,.,TGTGCCAGTAGCGGACGGGCAGCGGGGGCCTCCTACGAGCAGTACTTC,CASSGRAAGASYEQYF
TRBJ2-5,.,TRBV11-2,15,.,TGTGCCAGCAGAAATAGGGGACTGGGAGGTGAGACCCAGTACTTC,CASRNRGLGGETQYF
TRBJ2-5,TRBD1,TRBV25-1,16,.,TGTGCCAGCAGTGACCCTGGGACAGGGCATGGGGAGACCCAGTACTTC,CASSDPGTGHGETQYF
TRBJ2-3,.,TRBV5-1,15,.,TGCGCCAGCAGCTTGGCTGGGGGCCAGGGGAATACGCAGTATTTT,CASSLAGGQGNTQYF
TRBJ1-1,TRBD1,TRBV4-2,16,.,TGTGCCAGCAGCCACCTACAGGGGGGATCGAGCACTGAAGCTTTCTTT,CASSHLQGGSSTEAFF
TRBJ1-5,.,TRBV5-1,14,.,TGCGCCAGCAGCCGGGAGCCGGAGAATCAGCCCCAGCATTTT,CASSREPENQPQHF
TRBJ2-7,TRBD2,TRBV4-3,15,.,TGCGCCAGCAGCCGCGATCTAGCGGACCCATACGAGCAGTACTTC,CASSRDLADPYEQYF
TRBJ2-7,TRBD1,TRBV4-3,12,.,TGCGCCAGCAGCCGCACAGGGGGGGAGCAGTACTTC,CASSRTGGEQYF
TRBJ2-1,TRBD2,TRBV4-1,16,.,TGCGCCAGCAGCCAGGCGGGACTAGCGGGGGGTTATGAGCAGTTCTTC,CASSQAGLAGGYEQFF
TRBJ1-2,.,TRBV3-1/TRBV3-2,16,.,TGTGCCAGCAGCCAAGAGGCCAGGGGTAATTGGGATGGCTACACCTTC,CASSQEARGNWDGYTF
TRBJ2-7,.,TRBV6-1,15,.,TGTGCCAGCAGTGAATGGGGGGACCTCCCTAGCGAGCAGTACTTC,CASSEWGDLPSEQYF
TRBJ2-5,.,TRBV6-1,14,.,TGTGCCAGCAGTGACCACAGGGCGGTAGAGACCCAGTACTTC,CASSDHRAVETQYF
TRBJ2-3,.,TRBV6-2/TRBV6-3,17,.,TGTGCCAGCAGTTCAATTGGAGGGGTCACCGGTATAGATACGCAGTATTTT,CASSSIGGVTGIDTQYF
TRBJ1-1,.,TRBV6-1,14,few,TGTGCCAGCAGTGAAACAGATATGAACACTGAAGCTTTCTTT,CASSETDMNTEAFF
TRBJ2-2,.,TRBV11-2,13,.,TGTGCCAGCAGCTTCTCCGGGACCGGGGAGCTGTTTTTT,CASSFSGTGELFF
TRBJ2-1,TRBD1,TRBV4-2,17,.,TGTGCCAGCAGCCAATTCCCATCGACAGGGTCCTACAATGAGCAGTTCTTC,CASSQFPSTGSYNEQFF
TRBJ1-2,.,TRBV4-2,16,.,TGTGCCAGCAGCCAATCGACGGGGGAGGCATATGTGGGCTACACCTTC,CASSQSTGEAYVGYTF
TRBJ1-5,TRBD1,TRBV12-3/TRBV12-4,13,once,TGTGCCAGCAGCCAGGGGGCGGGTCAGCCCCAGCATTTT,CASSQGAGQPQHF
TRBJ2-1,TRBD2,TRBV6-2/TRBV6-3,16,.,TGTGCCAGCAGTGCGATAGCGGGGGGGCGCAACAATGAGCAGTTCTTC,CASSAIAGGRNNEQFF
TRBJ1-2,TRBD1,TRBV6-5,15,.,TGTGCCAGCAGTTACCGCGGGACAGGGACCTATGGCTACACCTTC,CASSYRGTGTYGYTF
TRBJ1-2,.,TRBV19,13,.,TGTGCCAGTAAGGACAGAGCTAACTATGGCTACACCTTC,CASKDRANYGYTF
TRBJ2-3,TRBD2,TRBV2,14,.,TGTGCCAGCTATCAGGGAGGGAGCACAGATACGCAGTATTTT,CASYQGGSTDTQYF
TRBJ2-4,TRBD1,TRBV10-1,16,.,TGCGCCAGCATCGGAACAGGGGGCTCGGCCAAAAACATTCAGTACTTC,CASIGTGGSAKNIQYF
TRBJ1-1,.,TRBV7-8,14,.,TGTGCCAGCAGCTTAGATCCGGGGAACACTGAAGCTTTCTTT,CASSLDPGNTEAFF
TRBJ1-1,TRBD1,TRBV18,16,few,TGTGCCAGCTCACCTTCCGGGACAGGGATGGACACTGAAGCTTTCTTT,CASSPSGTGMDTEAFF
TRBJ1-2,TRBD1,TRBV3-1/TRBV3-2,13,.,TGTGCCAGCAGCCAAGGAACAGGGGGCGGCTACACCTTC,CASSQGTGGGYTF
TRBJ2-5,.,TRBV4-3,12,.,TGCGCCAGCAGCCCAGACTTCGAGACCCAGTACTTC,CASSPDFETQYF
TRBJ2-7,.,TRBV15,15,many,TGTGCCACCAGCAGAGATCAATCCCCCGAAGCGGTGCAGTACTTC,CATSRDQSPEAVQYF
TRBJ2-1,TRBD2,TRBV7-2,15,.,TGTGCCAGCACCCAGACGGTAGCGGGGAGTAATGAGCAGTTCTTC,CASTQTVAGSNEQFF
TRBJ1-1,.,TRBV12-5,13,.,TGTGCTAGTGGTTCCATCAGGGGAACTGAAGCTTTCTTT,CASGSIRGTEAFF